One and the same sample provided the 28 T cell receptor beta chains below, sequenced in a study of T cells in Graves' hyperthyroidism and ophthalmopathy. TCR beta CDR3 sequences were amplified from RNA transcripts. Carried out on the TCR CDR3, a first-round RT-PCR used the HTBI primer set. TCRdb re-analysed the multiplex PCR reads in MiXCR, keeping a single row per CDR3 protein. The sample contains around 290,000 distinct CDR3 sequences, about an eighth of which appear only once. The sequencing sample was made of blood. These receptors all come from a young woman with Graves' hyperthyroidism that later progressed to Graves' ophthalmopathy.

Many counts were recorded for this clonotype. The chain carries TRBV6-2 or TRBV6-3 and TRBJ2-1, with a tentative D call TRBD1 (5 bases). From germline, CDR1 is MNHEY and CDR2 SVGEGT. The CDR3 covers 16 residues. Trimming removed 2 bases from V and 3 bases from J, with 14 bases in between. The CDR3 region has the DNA TGTGCCAGCAGTTACAATCCGGCAGGACACTACAATGAGCAGTTCTTC. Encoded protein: CASSYNPAGHYNEQFF.

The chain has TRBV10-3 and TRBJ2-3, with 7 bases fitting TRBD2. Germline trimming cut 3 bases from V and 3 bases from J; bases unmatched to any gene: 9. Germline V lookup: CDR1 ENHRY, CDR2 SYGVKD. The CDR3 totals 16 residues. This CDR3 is CAISDSTGRGTDTQYF. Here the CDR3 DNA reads TGTGCCATCAGTGATTCGACTGGGAGGGGAACAGATACGCAGTATTTT.

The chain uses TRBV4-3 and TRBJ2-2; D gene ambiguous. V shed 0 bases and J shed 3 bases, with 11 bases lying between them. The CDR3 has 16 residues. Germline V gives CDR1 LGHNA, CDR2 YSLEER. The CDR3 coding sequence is TGCGCCAGCAGCCAAGATACATTATTTTACACCGGGGAGCTGTTTTTT. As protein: CASSQDTLFYTGELFF.

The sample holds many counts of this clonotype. CDR3 amino acids: CASTMDAGPYNEQFF. In nucleotides, the CDR3 is TGTGCCAGCACCATGGATGCAGGGCCCTACAATGAGCAGTTCTTC. The V and J genes are TRBV12-3 or TRBV12-4 and TRBJ2-1, with D maybe TRBD1 (5 bases). The CDR3 consists of 15 residues. V gave up 7 bases and J gave up 2 bases, with 15 bases separating them.

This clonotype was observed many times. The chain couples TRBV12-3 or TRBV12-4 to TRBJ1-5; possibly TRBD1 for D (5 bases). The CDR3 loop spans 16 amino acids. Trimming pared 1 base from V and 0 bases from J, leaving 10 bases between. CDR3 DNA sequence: TGTGCCAGCAGTTTAGGGGGCGGGGATAGCAATCAGCCCCAGCATTTT. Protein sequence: CASSLGGGDSNQPQHF.

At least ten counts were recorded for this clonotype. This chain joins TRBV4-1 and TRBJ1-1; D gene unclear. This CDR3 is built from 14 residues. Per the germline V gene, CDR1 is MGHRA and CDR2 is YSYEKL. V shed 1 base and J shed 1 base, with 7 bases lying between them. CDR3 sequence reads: CASSQVSPNTEAFF. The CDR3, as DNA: TGCGCCAGCAGCCAAGTATCACCGAACACTGAAGCTTTCTTT.

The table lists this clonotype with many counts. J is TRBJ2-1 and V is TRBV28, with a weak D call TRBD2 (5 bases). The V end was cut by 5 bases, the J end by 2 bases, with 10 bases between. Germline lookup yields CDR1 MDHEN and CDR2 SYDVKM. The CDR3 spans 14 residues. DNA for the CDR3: TGTGCCAGCAGTGGCGGACTGACCTACAATGAGCAGTTCTTC. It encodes CASSGGLTYNEQFF.

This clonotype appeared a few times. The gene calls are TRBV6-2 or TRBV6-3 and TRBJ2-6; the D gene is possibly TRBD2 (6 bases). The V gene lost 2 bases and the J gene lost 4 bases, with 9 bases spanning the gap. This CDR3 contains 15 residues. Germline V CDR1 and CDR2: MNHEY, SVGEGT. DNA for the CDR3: TGTGCCAGCAGTTACAGGGGAGGAGGGGCCAACGTCCTGACTTTC. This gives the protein CASSYRGGGANVLTF.

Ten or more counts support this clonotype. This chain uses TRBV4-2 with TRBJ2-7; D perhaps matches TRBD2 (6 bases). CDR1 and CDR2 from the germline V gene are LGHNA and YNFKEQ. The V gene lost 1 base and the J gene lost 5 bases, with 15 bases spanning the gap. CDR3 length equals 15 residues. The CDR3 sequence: CASSQVRREPHEQYF. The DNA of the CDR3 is TGTGCCAGCAGCCAAGTACGGCGGGAACCGCACGAGCAGTACTTC.

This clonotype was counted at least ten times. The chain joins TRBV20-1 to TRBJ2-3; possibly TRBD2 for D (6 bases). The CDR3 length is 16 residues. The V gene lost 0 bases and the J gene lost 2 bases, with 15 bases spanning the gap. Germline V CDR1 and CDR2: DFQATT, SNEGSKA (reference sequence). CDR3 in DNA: TGCAGTGCTAGAGATCGGAGGGGTAGGACCACAGATACGCAGTATTTT. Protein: CSARDRRGRTTDTQYF.

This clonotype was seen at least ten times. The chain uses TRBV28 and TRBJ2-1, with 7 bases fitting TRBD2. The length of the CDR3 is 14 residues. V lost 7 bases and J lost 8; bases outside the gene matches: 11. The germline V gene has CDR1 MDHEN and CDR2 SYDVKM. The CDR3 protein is CASMGGSNGDEQFF. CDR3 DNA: TGTGCCAGCATGGGCGGGAGTAATGGCGATGAGCAGTTCTTC.

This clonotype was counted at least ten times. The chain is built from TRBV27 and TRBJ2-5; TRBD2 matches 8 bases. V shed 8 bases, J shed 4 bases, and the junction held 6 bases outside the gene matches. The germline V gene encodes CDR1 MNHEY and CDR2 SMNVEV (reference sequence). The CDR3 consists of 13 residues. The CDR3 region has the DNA TGTGCCAGCCGTGACCTAGCGGGAGAGACCCAGTACTTC. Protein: CASRDLAGETQYF.

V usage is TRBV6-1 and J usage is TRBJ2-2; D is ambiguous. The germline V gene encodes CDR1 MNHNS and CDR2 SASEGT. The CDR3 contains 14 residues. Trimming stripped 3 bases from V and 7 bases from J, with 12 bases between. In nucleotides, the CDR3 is TGTGCCAGCAGTGATGCCCCTTTGGACGGGGAGCTGTTTTTT. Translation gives CASSDAPLDGELFF.

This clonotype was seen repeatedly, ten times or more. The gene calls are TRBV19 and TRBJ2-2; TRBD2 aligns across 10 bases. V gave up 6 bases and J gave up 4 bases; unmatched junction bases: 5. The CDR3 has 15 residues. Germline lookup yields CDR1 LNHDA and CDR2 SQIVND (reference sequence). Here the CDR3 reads CASSLAGVSTGELFF. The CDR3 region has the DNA TGTGCCAGTAGCCTAGCGGGAGTAAGCACCGGGGAGCTGTTTTTT.

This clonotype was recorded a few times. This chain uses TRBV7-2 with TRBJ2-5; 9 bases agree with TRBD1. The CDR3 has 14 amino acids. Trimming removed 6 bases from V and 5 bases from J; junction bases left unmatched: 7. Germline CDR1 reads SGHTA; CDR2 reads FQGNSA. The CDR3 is CASRPTGGGETQYF. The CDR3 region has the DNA TGTGCCAGCAGACCGACAGGGGGGGGGGAGACCCAGTACTTC.

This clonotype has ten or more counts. The CDR3 loop is CASSLSLAGPYEQYF. The CDR3 DNA reads TGTGCCAGCAGTTTGAGCCTAGCGGGACCCTACGAGCAGTACTTC. The rearrangement uses TRBV27 and TRBJ2-7, with 9 bases lining up with TRBD2. Germline CDR1 reads MNHEY; CDR2 reads SMNVEV (reference sequence). The CDR3 has 15 residues. Trimming at V came to 3 bases and at J to 2 bases, leaving 5 bases not matched to a gene.

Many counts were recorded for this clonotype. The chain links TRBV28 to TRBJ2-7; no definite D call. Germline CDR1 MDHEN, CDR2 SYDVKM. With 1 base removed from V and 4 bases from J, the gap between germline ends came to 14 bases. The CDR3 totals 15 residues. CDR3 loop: CASSLFAAPLYEQYF. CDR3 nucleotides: TGTGCCAGCAGTTTATTTGCGGCCCCCTTATACGAGCAGTACTTC.

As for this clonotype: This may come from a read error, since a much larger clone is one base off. The CDR3 here is CASSLSGRAAHEQYF. For the CDR3, the DNA is TGTGCCAGCAGCTTAAGCGGGAGGGCCGCCCACGAGCAGTACTTC. This chain uses TRBV7-3 with TRBJ2-7; 9 bases fit TRBD2. V lost 1 base to trimming and J lost 5 bases; unmatched junction nucleotides: 6. In germline, CDR1 is SGHTA, CDR2 FQGTGA. The CDR3 loop spans 15 amino acids.

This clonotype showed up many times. For the CDR3, the DNA is TGTGCCAGCAGTGCAGGGGTTAATGAAAAACTGTTTTTT. This sequence encodes CASSAGVNEKLFF. This sequence joins TRBV2 and TRBJ1-4; D might be TRBD1 (6 bases). CDR3 length: 13 residues. Trimming cost V 4 bases and J 4 bases, with 7 bases left between them. Germline V gene sequence: CDR1 SNHLY, CDR2 FYNNEI.

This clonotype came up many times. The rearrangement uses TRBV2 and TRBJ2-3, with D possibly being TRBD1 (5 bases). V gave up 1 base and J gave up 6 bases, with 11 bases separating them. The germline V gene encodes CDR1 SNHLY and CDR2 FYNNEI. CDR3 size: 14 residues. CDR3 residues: CASSEGQGRDTQYF. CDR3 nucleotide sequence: TGTGCCAGCAGTGAAGGTCAGGGAAGGGATACGCAGTATTTT.

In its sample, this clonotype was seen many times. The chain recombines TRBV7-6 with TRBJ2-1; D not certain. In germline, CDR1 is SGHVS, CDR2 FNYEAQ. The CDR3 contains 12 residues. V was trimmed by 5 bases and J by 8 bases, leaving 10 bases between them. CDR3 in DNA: TGTGCCAGCAGCCATTACAACGATGAGCAGTTCTTC. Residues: CASSHYNDEQFF.

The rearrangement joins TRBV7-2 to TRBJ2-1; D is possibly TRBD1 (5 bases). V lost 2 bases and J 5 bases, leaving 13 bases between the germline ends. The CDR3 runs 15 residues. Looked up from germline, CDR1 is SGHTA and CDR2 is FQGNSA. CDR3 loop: CASSLMAGFDNEQFF. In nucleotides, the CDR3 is TGTGCCAGCAGCTTAATGGCAGGGTTTGACAATGAGCAGTTCTTC. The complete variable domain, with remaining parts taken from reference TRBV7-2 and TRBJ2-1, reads GAGVSQSPSNKVTEKGKDVELRCDPISGHTALYWYRQSLGQGLEFLIYFQGNSAPDKSGLPSDRFSAERTGGSVSTLTIQRTQQEDSAVYLCASSLMAGFDNEQFFGPGTRLTVL.

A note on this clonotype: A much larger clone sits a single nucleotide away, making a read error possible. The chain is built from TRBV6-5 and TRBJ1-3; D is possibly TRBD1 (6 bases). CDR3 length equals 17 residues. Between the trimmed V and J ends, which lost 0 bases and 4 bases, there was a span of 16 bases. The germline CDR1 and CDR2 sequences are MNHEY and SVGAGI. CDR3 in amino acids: CASSYSGSGGFGNTIYF. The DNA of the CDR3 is TGTGCCAGCAGTTACTCAGGCAGCGGGGGCTTCGGAAACACCATATATTTT.

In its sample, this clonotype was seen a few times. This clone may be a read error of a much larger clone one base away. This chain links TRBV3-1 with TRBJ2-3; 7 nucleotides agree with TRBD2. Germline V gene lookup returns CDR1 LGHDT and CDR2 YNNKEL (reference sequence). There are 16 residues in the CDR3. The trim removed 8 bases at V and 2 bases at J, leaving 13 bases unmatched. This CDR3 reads CASGSSLAGYTDTQYF. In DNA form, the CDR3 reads TGTGCCAGCGGCTCCAGTTTAGCGGGTTACACAGATACGCAGTATTTT.

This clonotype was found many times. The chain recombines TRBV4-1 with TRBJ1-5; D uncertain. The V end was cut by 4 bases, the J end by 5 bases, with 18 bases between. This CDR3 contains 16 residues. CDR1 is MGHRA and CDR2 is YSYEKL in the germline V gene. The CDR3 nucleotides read TGCGCCAGCAGCCGAACGATAGACCATTTTTATCAGCCCCAGCATTTT. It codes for CASSRTIDHFYQPQHF.

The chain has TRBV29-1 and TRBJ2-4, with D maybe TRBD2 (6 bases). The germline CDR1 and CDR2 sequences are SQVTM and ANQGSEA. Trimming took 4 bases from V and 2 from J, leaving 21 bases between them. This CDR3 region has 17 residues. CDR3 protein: CSVVLYGGGTSKNIQYF. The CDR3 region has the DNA TGCAGCGTTGTCCTTTACGGAGGAGGGACCTCCAAAAACATTCAGTACTTC.

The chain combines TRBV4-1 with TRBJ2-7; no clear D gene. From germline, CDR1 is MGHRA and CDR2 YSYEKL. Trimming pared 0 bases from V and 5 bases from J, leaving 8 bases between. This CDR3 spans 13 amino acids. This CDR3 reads CASSQERWHEQYF. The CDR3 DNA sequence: TGCGCCAGCAGCCAAGAGAGGTGGCACGAGCAGTACTTC.

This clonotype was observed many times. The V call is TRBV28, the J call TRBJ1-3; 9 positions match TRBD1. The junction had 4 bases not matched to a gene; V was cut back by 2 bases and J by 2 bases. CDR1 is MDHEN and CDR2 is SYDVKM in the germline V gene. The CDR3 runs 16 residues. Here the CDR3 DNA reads TGTGCCAGCAGTTTAGGGGACAGGGTCACTGGAAACACCATATATTTT. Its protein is CASSLGDRVTGNTIYF.